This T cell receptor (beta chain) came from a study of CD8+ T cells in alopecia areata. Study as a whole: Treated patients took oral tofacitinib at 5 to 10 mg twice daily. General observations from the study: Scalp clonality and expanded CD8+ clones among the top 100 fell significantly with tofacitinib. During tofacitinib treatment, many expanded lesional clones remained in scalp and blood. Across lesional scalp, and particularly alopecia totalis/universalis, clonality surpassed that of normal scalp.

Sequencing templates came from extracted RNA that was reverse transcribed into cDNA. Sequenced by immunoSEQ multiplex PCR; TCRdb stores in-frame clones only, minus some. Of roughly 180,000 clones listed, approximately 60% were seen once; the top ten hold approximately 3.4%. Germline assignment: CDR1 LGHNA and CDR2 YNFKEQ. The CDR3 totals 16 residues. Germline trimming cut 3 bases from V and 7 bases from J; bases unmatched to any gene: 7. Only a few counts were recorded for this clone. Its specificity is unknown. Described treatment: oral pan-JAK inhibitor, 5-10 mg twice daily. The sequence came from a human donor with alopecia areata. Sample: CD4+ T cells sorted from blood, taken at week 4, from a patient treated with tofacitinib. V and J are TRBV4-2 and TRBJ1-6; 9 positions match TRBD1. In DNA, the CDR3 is TGTGCCAGCAGCCAGAGAGTACAGGGGGCGAATTCACCCCTCCACTTT. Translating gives CASSQRVQGANSPLHF.